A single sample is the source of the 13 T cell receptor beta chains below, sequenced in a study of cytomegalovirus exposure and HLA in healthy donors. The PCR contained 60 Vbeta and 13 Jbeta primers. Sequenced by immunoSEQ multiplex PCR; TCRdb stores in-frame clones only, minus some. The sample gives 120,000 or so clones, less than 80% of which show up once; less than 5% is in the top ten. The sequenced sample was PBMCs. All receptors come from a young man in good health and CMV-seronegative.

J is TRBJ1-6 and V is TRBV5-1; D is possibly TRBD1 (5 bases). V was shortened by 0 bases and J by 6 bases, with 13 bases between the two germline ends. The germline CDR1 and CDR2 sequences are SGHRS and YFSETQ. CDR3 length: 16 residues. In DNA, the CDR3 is TGCGCCAGCAGCTTGGATCGGGGGGTCATTAATTCACCCCTCCACTTT. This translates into CASSLDRGVINSPLHF.

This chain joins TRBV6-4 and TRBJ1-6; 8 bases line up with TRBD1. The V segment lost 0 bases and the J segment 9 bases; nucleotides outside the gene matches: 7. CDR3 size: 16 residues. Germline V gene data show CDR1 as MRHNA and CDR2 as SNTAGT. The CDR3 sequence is CASSDSQGASSSPLHF. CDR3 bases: TGTGCCAGCAGTGACTCCCAGGGGGCTAGTAGTTCACCCCTCCACTTT.

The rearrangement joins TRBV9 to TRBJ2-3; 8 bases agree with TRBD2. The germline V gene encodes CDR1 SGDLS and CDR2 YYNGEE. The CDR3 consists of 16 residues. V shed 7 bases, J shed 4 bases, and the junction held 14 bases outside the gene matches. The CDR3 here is CASAFTGGAAPDTQYF. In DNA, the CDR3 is TGTGCCAGCGCATTCACCGGGGGGGCCGCCCCAGATACGCAGTATTTT.

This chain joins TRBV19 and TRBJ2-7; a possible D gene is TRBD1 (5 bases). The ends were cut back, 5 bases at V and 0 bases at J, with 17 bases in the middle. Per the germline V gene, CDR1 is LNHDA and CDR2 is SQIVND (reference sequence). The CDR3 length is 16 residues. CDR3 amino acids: CASSPWAAGISYEQYF. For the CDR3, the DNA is TGTGCCAGTAGTCCCTGGGCGGCAGGGATCTCCTACGAGCAGTACTTC. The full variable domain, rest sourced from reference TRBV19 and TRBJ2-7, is DGGITQSPKYLFRKEGQNVTLSCEQNLNHDAMYWYRQDPGQGLRLIYYSQIVNDFQKGDIAEGYSVSREKKESFPLTVTSAQKNPTAFYLCASSPWAAGISYEQYFGPGTRLTVT.

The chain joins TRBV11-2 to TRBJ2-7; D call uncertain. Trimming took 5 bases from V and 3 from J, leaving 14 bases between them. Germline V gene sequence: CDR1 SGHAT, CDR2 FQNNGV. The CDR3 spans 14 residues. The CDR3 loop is CASSQNLEDYEQYF. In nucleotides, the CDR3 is TGTGCCAGCAGCCAAAACTTAGAAGACTACGAGCAGTACTTC.

CDR3 region: CASMPDGGYEQYF. CDR3 sequence (DNA): TGTGCCAGCATGCCCGACGGGGGCTACGAGCAGTACTTC. V gene TRBV5-4 combines with J gene TRBJ2-7; tentative D call: TRBD2 (6 bases). CDR1 and CDR2 (germline): SGHNT, YYREEE (reference sequence). Deletions cut 6 bases from V and 3 bases from J, with 13 bases between. The CDR3 has 13 residues.

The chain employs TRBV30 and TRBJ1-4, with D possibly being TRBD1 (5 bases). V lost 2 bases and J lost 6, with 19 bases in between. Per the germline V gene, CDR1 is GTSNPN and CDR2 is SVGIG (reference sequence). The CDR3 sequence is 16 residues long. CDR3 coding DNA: TGTGCCTGGAGTAATCAGGGTTCGCTTTTTGATGAAAAACTGTTTTTT. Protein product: CAWSNQGSLFDEKLFF. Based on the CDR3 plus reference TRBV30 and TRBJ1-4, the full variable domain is SQTIHQWPATLVQPVGSPLSLECTVEGTSNPNLYWYRQAAGRGLQLLFYSVGIGQISSEVPQNLSASRPQDRQFILSSKKLLLSDSGFYLCAWSNQGSLFDEKLFFGSGTQLSVL.

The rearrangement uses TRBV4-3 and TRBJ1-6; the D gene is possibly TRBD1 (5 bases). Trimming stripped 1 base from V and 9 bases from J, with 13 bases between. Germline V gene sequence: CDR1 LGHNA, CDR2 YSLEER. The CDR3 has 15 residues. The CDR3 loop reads CASSQVAGGVSPLHF. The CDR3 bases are TGCGCCAGCAGCCAAGTCGCCGGGGGAGTTTCACCCCTCCACTTT.

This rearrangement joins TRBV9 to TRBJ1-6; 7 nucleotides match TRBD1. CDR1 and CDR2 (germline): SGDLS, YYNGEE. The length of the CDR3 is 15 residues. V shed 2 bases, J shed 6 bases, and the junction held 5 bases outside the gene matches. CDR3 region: CASSVSGQPNSPLHF. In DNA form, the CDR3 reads TGTGCCAGCAGCGTGTCGGGACAGCCTAATTCACCCCTCCACTTT.

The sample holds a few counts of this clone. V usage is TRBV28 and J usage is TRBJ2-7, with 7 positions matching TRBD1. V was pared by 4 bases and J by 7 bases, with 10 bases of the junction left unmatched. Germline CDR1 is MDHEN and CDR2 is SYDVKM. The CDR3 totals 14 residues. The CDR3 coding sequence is TGTGCCAGCAGTTACACCGGACAGGCCGAGGAGCAGTACTTC. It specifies CASSYTGQAEEQYF.

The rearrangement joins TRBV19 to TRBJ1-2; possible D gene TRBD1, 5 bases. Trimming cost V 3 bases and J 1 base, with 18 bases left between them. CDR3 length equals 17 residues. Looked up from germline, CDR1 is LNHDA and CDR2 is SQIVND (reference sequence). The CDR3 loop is CASSIDILEGRNYGYTF. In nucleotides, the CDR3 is TGTGCCAGTAGTATCGATATATTGGAGGGGCGTAACTATGGCTACACCTTC.

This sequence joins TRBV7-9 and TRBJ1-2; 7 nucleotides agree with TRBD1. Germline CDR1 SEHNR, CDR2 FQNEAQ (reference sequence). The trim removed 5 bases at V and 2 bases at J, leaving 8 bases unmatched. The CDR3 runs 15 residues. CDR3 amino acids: CASSAWDRENYGYTF. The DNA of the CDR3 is TGTGCCAGCAGCGCCTGGGACAGAGAAAACTATGGCTACACCTTC.

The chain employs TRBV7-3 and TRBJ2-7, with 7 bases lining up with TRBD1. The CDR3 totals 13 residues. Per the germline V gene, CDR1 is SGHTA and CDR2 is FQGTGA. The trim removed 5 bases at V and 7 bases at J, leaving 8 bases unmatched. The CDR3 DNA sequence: TGTGCCAGCAGCCCGTCGGGGACAGAAGAGCAGTACTTC. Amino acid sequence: CASSPSGTEEQYF.